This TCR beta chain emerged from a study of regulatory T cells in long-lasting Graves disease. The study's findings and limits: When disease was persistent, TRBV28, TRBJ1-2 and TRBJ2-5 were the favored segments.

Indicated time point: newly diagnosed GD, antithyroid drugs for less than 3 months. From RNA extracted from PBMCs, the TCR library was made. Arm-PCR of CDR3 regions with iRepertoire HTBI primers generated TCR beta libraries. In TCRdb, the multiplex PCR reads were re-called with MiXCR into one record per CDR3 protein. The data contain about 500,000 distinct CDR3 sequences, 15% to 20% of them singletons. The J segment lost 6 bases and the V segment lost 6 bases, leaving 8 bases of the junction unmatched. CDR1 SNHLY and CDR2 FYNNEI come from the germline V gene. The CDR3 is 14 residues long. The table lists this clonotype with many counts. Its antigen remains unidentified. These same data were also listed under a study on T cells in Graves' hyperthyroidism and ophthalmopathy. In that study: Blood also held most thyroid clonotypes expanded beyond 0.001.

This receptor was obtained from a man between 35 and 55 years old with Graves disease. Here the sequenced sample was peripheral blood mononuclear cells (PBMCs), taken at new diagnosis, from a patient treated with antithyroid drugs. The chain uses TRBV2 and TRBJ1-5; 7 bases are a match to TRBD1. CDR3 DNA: TGTGCCAGCAGAGAGGGGGCGACGTCTCAGCCCCAGCATTTT. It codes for CASREGATSQPQHF.